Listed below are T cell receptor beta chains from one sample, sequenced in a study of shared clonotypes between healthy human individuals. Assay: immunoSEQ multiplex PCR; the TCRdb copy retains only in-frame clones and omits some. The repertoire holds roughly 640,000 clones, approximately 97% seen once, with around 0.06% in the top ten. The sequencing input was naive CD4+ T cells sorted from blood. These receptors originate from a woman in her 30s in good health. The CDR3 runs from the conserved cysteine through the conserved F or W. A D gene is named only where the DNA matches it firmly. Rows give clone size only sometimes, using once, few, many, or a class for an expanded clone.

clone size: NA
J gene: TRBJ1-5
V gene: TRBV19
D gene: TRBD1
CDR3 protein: CASSPGGGQPQHF
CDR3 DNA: TGTGCCAGTAGTCCAGGGGGAGGTCAGCCCCAGCATTTT

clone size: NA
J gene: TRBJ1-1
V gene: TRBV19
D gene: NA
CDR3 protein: CASRSAQGGGTEAFF
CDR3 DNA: TGTGCCAGTAGAAGCGCTCAGGGTGGCGGCACTGAAGCTTTCTTT

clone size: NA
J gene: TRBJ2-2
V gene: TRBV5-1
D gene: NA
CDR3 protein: CASSFLENTGELFF
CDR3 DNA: TGCGCCAGCAGCTTCTTAGAGAACACCGGGGAGCTGTTTTTT

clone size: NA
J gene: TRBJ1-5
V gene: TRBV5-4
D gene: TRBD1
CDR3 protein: CASSLFPGQGGNQPQHF
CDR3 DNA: TGTGCCAGCAGCTTGTTCCCGGGACAGGGAGGCAATCAGCCCCAGCATTTT

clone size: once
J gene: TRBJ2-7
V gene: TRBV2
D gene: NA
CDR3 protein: CASSELTGRGDKTSYEQYF
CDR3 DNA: TGTGCCAGCAGTGAACTTACCGGCCGAGGGGACAAGACCTCCTACGAGCAGTACTTC

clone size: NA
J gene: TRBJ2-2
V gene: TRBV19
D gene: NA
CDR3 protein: CASSPGIGTGELFF
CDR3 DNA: TGTGCCAGTAGTCCAGGGATCGGGACCGGGGAGCTGTTTTTT

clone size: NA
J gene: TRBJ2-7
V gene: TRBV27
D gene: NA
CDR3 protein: CASSLTGLHDEQYF
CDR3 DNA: TGTGCCAGCAGTTTGACCGGCCTGCACGACGAGCAGTACTTC

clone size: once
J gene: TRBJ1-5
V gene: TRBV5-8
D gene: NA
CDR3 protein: CASAIMWGNQPQHF
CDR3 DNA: TGTGCCAGCGCTATTATGTGGGGGAATCAGCCCCAGCATTTT

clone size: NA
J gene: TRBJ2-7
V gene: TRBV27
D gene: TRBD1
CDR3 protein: CASRGTAQVGQYF
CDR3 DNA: TGTGCCAGCAGGGGGACAGCTCAAGTGGGGCAGTACTTC

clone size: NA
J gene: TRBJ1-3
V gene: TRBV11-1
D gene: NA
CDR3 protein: CASSFGSATGNTIYF
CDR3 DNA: TGTGCCAGCAGCTTTGGGTCAGCGACTGGAAACACCATATATTTT

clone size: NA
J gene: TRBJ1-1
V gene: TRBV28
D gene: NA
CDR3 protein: CASSTTSGEAFF
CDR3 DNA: TGTGCCAGCAGTACGACCTCGGGGGAAGCTTTCTTT

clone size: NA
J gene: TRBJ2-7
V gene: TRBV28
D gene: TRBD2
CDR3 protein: CASSLVTSGSDEQYF
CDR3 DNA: TGTGCCAGCAGTTTGGTGACTAGCGGGAGCGACGAGCAGTACTTC

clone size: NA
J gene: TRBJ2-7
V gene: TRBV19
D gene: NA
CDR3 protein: CASSIGWPSRVSYEQYF
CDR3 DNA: TGTGCCAGTAGTATAGGATGGCCTAGCCGGGTTTCCTACGAGCAGTACTTC

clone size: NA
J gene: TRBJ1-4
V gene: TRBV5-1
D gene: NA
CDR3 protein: CASTPTAPNEKLFF
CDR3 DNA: TGCGCCAGCACCCCGACAGCCCCAAATGAAAAACTGTTTTTT

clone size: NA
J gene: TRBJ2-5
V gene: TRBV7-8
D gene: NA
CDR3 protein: CASSQKETQYF
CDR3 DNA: TGTGCCAGCAGCCAAAAAGAGACCCAGTACTTC

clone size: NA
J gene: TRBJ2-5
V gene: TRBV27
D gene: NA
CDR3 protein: CASSKTGTQYF
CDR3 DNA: TGTGCCAGCTCTAAAACGGGGACCCAGTACTTC

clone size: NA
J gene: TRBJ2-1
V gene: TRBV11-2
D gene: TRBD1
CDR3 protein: CASSEGQGHYNEQFF
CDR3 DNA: TGTGCCAGCAGCGAGGGACAGGGGCACTACAATGAGCAGTTCTTC

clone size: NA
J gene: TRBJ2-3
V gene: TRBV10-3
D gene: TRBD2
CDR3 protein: CAISESGLVGPDTQYF
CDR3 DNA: TGTGCCATCAGTGAGTCCGGACTAGTAGGACCAGATACGCAGTATTTT

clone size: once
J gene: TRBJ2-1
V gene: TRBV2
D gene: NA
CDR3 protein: CASSEASTGIPRLGEQFF
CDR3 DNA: TGTGCCAGCAGTGAAGCCTCAACAGGGATCCCCCGCCTCGGTGAGCAGTTCTTC

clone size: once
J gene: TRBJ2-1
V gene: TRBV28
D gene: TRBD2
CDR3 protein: CASSLGGSLNEQFF
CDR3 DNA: TGTGCCAGCAGTTTGGGAGGGAGTTTAAATGAGCAGTTCTTC

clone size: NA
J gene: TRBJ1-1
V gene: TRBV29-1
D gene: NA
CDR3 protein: CSAIYDPLKAEAFF
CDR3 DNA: TGCAGCGCTATATACGACCCCCTTAAGGCTGAAGCTTTCTTT

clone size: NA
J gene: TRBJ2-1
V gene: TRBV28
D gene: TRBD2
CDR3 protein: CASGLAGGPVHNEQFF
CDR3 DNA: TGTGCCAGCGGACTAGCGGGAGGGCCCGTCCACAATGAGCAGTTCTTC

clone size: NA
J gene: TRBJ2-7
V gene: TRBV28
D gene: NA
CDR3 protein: CASRLSGPNSYEQYF
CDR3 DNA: TGTGCCAGCAGACTATCGGGACCTAACTCCTACGAGCAGTACTTC

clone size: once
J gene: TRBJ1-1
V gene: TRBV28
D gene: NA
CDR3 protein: CASSIPGLTEAFF
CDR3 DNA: TGTGCCAGCAGTATACCAGGCTTGACTGAAGCTTTCTTT

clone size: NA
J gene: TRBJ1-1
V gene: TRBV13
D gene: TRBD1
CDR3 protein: CASRNVRDRGQYTEAFF
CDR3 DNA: TGTGCCAGCAGGAACGTCCGAGACAGGGGGCAATACACTGAAGCTTTCTTT

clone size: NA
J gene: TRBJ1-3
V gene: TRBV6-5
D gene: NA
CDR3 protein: CASSYAGPSSGNTIYF
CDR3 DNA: TGTGCCAGCAGTTACGCGGGACCCAGCTCTGGAAACACCATATATTTT

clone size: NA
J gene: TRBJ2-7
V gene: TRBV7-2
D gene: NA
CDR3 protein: CASSWTAYEQYF
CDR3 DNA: TGTGCCAGCAGCTGGACAGCCTACGAGCAGTACTTC